This T cell receptor beta chain was recorded in a study of cytomegalovirus exposure and HLA in healthy donors. The data were produced by immunoSEQ multiplex PCR, yet TCRdb's version contains in-frame clones alone and is incomplete. The data hold some 270,000 clones, with approximately 86% observed a single time. This clone was found once. The CDR3 covers 15 residues. V was cut by 5 bases and J by 2 bases, with 13 bases left in between. The germline gives CDR1 MNHEY, CDR2 SVGAGI. The chain is built from TRBV6-5 and TRBJ1-3, with D perhaps matching TRBD1 (6 bases). The sample taken for sequencing was PBMCs. The source of this sequence is a woman between 18 and 30 years old in good health and CMV-seronegative. The CDR3 reads CASSLEQGAGNTIYF. CDR3 DNA sequence: TGTGCCAGCAGTCTAGAACAGGGAGCTGGAAACACCATATATTTT.